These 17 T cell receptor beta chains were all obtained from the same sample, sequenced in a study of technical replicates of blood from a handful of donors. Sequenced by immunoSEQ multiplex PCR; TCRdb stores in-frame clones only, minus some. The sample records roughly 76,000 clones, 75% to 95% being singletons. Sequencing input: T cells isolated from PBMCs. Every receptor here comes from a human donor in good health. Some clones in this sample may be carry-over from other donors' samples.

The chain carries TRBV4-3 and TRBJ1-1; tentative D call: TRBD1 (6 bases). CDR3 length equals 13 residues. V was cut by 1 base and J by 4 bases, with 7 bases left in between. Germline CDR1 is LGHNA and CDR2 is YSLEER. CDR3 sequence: CASSQVRGTEAFF. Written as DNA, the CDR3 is TGCGCCAGCAGCCAAGTCAGGGGCACTGAAGCTTTCTTT.

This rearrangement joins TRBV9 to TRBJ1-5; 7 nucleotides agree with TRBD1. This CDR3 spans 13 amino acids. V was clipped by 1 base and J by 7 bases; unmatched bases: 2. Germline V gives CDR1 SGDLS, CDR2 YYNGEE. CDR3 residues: CASSVTGDQPQHF. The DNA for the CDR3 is TGTGCCAGCAGCGTAACAGGGGACCAGCCCCAGCATTTT.

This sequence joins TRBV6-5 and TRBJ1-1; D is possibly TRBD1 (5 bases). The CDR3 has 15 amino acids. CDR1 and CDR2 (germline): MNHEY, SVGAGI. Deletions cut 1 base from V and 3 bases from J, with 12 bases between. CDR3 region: CASSYLGLPYTEAFF. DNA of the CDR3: TGTGCCAGCAGTTACTTGGGACTTCCTTACACTGAAGCTTTCTTT.

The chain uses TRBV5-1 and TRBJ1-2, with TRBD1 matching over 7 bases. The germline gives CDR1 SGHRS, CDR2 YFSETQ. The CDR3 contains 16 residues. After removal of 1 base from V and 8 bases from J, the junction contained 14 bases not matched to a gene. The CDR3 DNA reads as TGCGCCAGCAGCTTGTCACCACAGGGGATGATTCAGGGCTACACCTTC. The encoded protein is CASSLSPQGMIQGYTF.

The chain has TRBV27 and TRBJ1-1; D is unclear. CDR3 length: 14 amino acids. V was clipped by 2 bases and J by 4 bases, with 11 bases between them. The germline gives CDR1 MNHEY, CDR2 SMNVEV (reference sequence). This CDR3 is CASSLTGKGTEAFF. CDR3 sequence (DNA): TGTGCCAGCAGTTTAACCGGGAAGGGCACTGAAGCTTTCTTT.

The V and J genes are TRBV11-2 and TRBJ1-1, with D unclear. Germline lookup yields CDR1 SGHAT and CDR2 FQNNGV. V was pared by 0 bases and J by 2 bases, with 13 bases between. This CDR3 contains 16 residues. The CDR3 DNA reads TGTGCCAGCAGCTTAGACAGCCCCGGGTTCAACACTGAAGCTTTCTTT. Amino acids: CASSLDSPGFNTEAFF.

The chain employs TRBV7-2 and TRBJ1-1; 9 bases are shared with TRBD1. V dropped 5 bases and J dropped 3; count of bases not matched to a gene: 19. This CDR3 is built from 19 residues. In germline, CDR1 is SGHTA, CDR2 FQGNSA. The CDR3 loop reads CASSGSGPGQGIYYTEAFF. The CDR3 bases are TGTGCCAGCAGCGGATCGGGTCCGGGACAGGGAATCTATTACACTGAAGCTTTCTTT.

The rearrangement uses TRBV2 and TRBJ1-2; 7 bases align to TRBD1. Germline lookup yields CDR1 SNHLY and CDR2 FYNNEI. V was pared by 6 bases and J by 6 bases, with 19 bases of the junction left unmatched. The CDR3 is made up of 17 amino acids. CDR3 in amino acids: CASSDPGQSLPFDGYTF. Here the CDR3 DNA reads TGTGCCAGCAGCGACCCGGGACAGTCATTGCCTTTCGATGGCTACACCTTC.

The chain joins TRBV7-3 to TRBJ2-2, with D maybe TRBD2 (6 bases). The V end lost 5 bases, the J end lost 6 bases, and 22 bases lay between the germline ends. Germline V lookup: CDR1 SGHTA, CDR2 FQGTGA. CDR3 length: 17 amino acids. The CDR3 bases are TGTGCCAGCAGCCCGCACCGGGACTTCCTGTTTGCCGGGGAGCTGTTTTTT. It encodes CASSPHRDFLFAGELFF.

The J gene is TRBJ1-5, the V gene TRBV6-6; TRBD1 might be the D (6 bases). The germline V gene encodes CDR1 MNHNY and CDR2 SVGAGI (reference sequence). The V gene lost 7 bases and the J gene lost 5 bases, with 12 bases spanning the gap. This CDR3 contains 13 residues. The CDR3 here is CASKGGGHQPQHF. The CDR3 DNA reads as TGTGCCAGCAAAGGCGGGGGGCATCAGCCCCAGCATTTT.

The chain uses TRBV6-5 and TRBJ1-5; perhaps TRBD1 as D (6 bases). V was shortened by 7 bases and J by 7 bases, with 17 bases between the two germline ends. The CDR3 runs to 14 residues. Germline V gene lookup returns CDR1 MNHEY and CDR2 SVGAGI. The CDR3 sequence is CASNAQGPGQPQHF. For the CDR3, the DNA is TGTGCCAGCAACGCACAGGGCCCTGGACAGCCCCAGCATTTT.

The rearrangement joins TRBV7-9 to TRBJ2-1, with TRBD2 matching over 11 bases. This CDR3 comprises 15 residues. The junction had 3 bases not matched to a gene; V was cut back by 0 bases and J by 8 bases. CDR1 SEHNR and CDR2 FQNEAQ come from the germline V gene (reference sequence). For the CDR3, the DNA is TGTGCCAGCAGCTTAGCACTAGCGGGAGCGGATGAGCAGTTCTTC. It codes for CASSLALAGADEQFF.

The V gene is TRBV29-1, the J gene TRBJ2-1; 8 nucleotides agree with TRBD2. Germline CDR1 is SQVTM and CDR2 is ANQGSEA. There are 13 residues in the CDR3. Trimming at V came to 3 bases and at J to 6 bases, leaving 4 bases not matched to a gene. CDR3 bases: TGCAGCGTTGAGCAAACTAGCGGCAATGAGCAGTTCTTC. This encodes CSVEQTSGNEQFF.

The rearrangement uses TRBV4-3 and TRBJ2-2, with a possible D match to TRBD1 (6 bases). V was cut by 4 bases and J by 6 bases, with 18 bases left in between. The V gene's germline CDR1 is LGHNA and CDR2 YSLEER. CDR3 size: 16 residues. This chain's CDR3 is CASSLLFQGSSGELFF. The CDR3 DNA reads TGCGCCAGCAGCCTACTCTTCCAGGGGTCTTCCGGGGAGCTGTTTTTT.

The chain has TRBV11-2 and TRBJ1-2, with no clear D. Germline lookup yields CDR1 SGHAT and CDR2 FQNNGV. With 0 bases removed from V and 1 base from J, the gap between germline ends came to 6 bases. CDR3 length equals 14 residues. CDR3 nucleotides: TGTGCCAGCAGCTTAGATCCGGTTAACTATGGCTACACCTTC. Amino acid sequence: CASSLDPVNYGYTF.

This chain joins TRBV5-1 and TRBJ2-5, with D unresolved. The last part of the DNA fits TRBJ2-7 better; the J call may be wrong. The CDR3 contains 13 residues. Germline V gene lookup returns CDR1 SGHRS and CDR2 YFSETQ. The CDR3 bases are TGCGCCAGCAGCTTTAACAGTGCCTACGAGCAGTACTTC. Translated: CASSFNSAYEQYF.

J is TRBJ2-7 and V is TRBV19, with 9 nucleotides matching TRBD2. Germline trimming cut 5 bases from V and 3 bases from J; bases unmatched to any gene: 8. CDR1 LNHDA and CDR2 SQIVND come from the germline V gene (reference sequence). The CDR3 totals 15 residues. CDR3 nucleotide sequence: TGTGCCAGTAGTTCGGGGGCGGGGGGGATCTACGAGCAGTACTTC. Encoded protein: CASSSGAGGIYEQYF.